This is a list of T cell receptor beta chains from one sample in a study of blood T cell repertoires in COVID-19. Clones were read by immunoSEQ multiplex PCR, and TCRdb kept only the in-frame ones, dropping some. The sample consists of under 550,000 clones, roughly 89% of them appearing once. The sequencing input was peripheral blood. These receptors all come from a man in his late teens or twenties with COVID-19, enrolled during active disease. Each CDR3 is given with its conserved first and last residue. A D gene is named only where the DNA matches it firmly. Size is stated for part of the rows, as once, few or many counts, or as a class when the clone is expanded.

cdr3_aa cdr3_nt d_call clone_size v_call cdr3_length j_call
CASSFVRGATNEKLFF TGTGCCAGCAGCTTCGTCCGGGGAGCAACTAATGAAAAACTGTTTTTT NA NA TRBV7-8 16 TRBJ1-4
CASSQDLSGTDTQYF TGTGCCAGCAGCCAAGATCTTAGCGGAACAGATACGCAGTATTTT NA NA TRBV4-2 15 TRBJ2-3
CATSEGLAGVRSYNEQFF TGTGCCACCAGTGAGGGACTAGCGGGAGTAAGGTCCTACAATGAGCAGTTCTTC TRBD2 NA TRBV24-1 18 TRBJ2-1
CASSYSNQGAFGEQYF TGTGCCAGCAGTTACTCGAACCAGGGGGCATTCGGTGAGCAGTACTTC TRBD1 many TRBV6-5 16 TRBJ2-7
CASSRRVDSPLHF TGTGCCAGCAGTCGCAGGGTCGACTCACCCCTCCACTTT NA once TRBV27 13 TRBJ1-6
CACHGLAPSLPTQYF TGTGCCTGCCACGGCCTAGCCCCCTCACTCCCTACGCAGTATTTT NA many TRBV30 15 TRBJ2-3
CASSSGLEETQYF TGTGCCAGCAGCTCGGGACTGGAAGAGACCCAGTACTTC NA NA TRBV7-6 13 TRBJ2-5
CASSSTSGREQFF TGTGCCAGCAGCTCGACTAGCGGGAGGGAGCAGTTCTTC TRBD2 NA TRBV13 13 TRBJ2-1
CASSWRSSYEQYF TGTGCCAGCAGCTGGAGGAGCTCCTACGAGCAGTACTTC NA NA TRBV7-9 13 TRBJ2-7
CASSSAGTPNTGELFF TGCGCCAGCAGCTCCGCCGGGACACCGAACACCGGGGAGCTGTTTTTT NA NA TRBV5-1 16 TRBJ2-2
CATSKGVQGSGQYF TGTGCCACCAGCAAAGGGGTACAGGGGTCGGGCCAGTACTTC TRBD1 NA TRBV24-1 14 TRBJ2-5
CAWSDSWGYTF TGTGCCTGGAGTGACAGTTGGGGCTACACCTTC NA NA TRBV30 11 TRBJ1-2
CASSFGLVYNEQFF TGTGCCAGCAGCTTCGGACTCGTATACAATGAGCAGTTCTTC NA NA TRBV7-2 14 TRBJ2-1
CASSRWAGASTDTQYF TGTGCCAGCAGCCGGTGGGCGGGAGCTAGCACAGATACGCAGTATTTT TRBD2 NA TRBV7-9 16 TRBJ2-3
CASSLGGGSFSYNEQFF TGCGCCAGCAGCTTAGGCGGCGGGAGCTTCTCCTACAATGAGCAGTTCTTC TRBD2 NA TRBV5-1 17 TRBJ2-1
CASSVNSNNEQFF TGTGCCAGCAGCGTAAATAGTAACAATGAGCAGTTCTTC NA NA TRBV9 13 TRBJ2-1
CASSFPGRAEAFF TGTGCCAGCAGTTTTCCAGGGAGGGCTGAAGCTTTCTTT NA NA TRBV27 13 TRBJ1-1
CASSETGAYGYTF TGTGCCAGCAGTGAAACAGGGGCATATGGCTACACCTTC TRBD1 once TRBV6-1 13 TRBJ1-2
CASSLEGGRRRNEQFF TGTGCCAGCAGCTTAGAGGGAGGCAGACGGAGGAATGAGCAGTTCTTC NA NA TRBV7-2 16 TRBJ2-1
CASSFRSTDTQYF TGTGCCAGCAGTTTTCGGAGCACAGATACGCAGTATTTT NA NA TRBV12-3/TRBV12-4 13 TRBJ2-3
CAWSPKAGGLRETQYF TGTGCCTGGAGCCCCAAGGCAGGGGGCTTAAGAGAGACCCAGTACTTC TRBD1 NA TRBV30 16 TRBJ2-5
CASTDGTSGYEQYF TGTGCCAGTACCGACGGTACAAGCGGGTACGAGCAGTACTTC NA NA TRBV19 14 TRBJ2-7
CASRLTTNEKLFF TGTGCCAGCAGACTTACAACTAATGAAAAACTGTTTTTT NA once TRBV28 13 TRBJ1-4
CASGLPSSGVFNEQYF TGTGCTAGTGGTTTGCCCTCCTCCGGGGTTTTTAACGAGCAGTACTTC NA NA TRBV12-5 16 TRBJ2-7
CASSSLGGTGTFNQPQHF TGTGCCAGCAGCTCCTTAGGGGGGACAGGGACTTTTAATCAGCCCCAGCATTTT TRBD1 NA TRBV7-8 18 TRBJ1-5
CATSDYTANYGYTF TGTGCCACCAGTGATTATACAGCTAACTATGGCTACACCTTC NA NA TRBV24-1 14 TRBJ1-2
CASSPRDLTGELFF TGCGCCAGCAGCCCCCGGGACTTGACCGGGGAGCTGTTTTTT NA NA TRBV4-1 14 TRBJ2-2
CASTITPGGNEQFF TGCGCCAGCACCATCACCCCCGGGGGCAATGAGCAGTTCTTC NA once TRBV5-1 14 TRBJ2-1
CASRDRRETQYF TGTGCCAGCAGGGACAGGAGAGAGACCCAGTACTTC TRBD1 NA TRBV2 12 TRBJ2-5
CAWSVGTGNTEAFF TGTGCCTGGAGTGTAGGTACAGGGAACACTGAAGCTTTCTTT NA NA TRBV30 14 TRBJ1-1
CASTRDTGYNEQFF TGTGCCAGCACCCGGGACACGGGTTACAATGAGCAGTTCTTC NA once TRBV6-5 14 TRBJ2-1
CASSIQGSTEAFF TGTGCCAGTAGTATTCAGGGGTCCACTGAAGCTTTCTTT NA once TRBV19 13 TRBJ1-1
CASSPIDLNEKLFF TGTGCCAGCAGCCCGATTGACTTAAATGAAAAACTGTTTTTT NA NA TRBV7-3 14 TRBJ1-4
CASSLVVQETQYF TGTGCCAGCAGCTTAGTAGTCCAAGAGACCCAGTACTTC NA NA TRBV7-8 13 TRBJ2-5
CASSLDSNIAGGETQYF TGTGCCAGCAGCTTAGATTCGAATATAGCGGGAGGGGAGACCCAGTACTTC TRBD2 NA TRBV11-3 17 TRBJ2-5
CASSLASGKETQYF TGTGCCAGCAGCTTAGCTAGCGGGAAAGAGACCCAGTACTTC TRBD2 once TRBV11-2 14 TRBJ2-5
CASSMVGDQPQHF TGTGCCAGTAGTATGGTAGGGGATCAGCCCCAGCATTTT NA NA TRBV19 13 TRBJ1-5
CASSLSAGEYYEQYF TGTGCCAGCAGCTTATCGGCGGGAGAGTACTACGAGCAGTACTTC TRBD2 few TRBV5-8 15 TRBJ2-7
CASSQVGPAQETQYF TGTGCCAGCAGCCAAGTGGGGCCAGCCCAAGAGACCCAGTACTTC NA NA TRBV4-2 15 TRBJ2-5
CASSGGQGSTDTQYF TGTGCCAGCAGCGGAGGACAGGGGAGCACAGATACGCAGTATTTT TRBD1 NA TRBV11-3 15 TRBJ2-3
CASSLGLTGTTVQETQYF TGCGCCAGCAGCTTGGGACTTACCGGGACTACAGTACAAGAGACCCAGTACTTC TRBD2 few TRBV5-1 18 TRBJ2-5
CATSAGMNTEAFF TGTGCCACCAGTGCAGGGATGAACACTGAAGCTTTCTTT NA NA TRBV24-1 13 TRBJ1-1